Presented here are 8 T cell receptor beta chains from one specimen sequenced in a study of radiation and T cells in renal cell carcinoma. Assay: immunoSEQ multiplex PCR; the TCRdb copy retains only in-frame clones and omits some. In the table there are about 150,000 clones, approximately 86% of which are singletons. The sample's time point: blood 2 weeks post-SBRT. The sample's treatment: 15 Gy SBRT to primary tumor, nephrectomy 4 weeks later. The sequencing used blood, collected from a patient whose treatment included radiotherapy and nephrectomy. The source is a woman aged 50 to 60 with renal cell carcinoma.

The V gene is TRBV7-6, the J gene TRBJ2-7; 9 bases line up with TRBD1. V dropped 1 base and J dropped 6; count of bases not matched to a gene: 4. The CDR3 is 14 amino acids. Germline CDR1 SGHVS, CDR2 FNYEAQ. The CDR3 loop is CASSLEDRGSEQYF. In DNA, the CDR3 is TGTGCCAGCAGCTTAGAGGACAGGGGTTCCGAGCAGTACTTC.

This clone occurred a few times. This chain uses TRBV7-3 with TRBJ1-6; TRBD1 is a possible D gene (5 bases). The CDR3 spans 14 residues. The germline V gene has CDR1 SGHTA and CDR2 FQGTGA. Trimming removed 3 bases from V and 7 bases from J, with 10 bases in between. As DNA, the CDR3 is TGTGCCAGCAGCTTTTTGGGACCGAATTCACCCCTCCACTTT. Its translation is CASSFLGPNSPLHF.

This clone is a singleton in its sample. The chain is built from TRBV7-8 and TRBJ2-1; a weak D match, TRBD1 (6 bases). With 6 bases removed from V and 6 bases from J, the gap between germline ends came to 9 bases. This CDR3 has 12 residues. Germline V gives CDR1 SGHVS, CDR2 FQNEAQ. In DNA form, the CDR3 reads TGTGCCAGCAGTTTACAGGGCAATGAGCAGTTCTTC. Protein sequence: CASSLQGNEQFF.

CDR3 residues: CASAAGATGNTIYF. The CDR3 region has the DNA TGTGCCAGTGCCGCGGGGGCAACTGGAAACACCATATATTTT. V and J are TRBV19 and TRBJ1-3, with a weak D call TRBD1 (6 bases). V lost 8 bases, J lost 2 bases, and 13 bases lay in between. The CDR3 is 14 residues long. The germline V gene encodes CDR1 LNHDA and CDR2 SQIVND (reference sequence).

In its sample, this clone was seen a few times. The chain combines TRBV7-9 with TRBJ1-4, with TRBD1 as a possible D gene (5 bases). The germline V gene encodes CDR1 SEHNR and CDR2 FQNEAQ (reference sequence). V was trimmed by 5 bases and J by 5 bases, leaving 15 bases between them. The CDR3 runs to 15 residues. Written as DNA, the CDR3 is TGTGCCAGCAGCCACGGGGGACCGCAGAATGAAAAACTGTTTTTT. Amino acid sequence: CASSHGGPQNEKLFF.

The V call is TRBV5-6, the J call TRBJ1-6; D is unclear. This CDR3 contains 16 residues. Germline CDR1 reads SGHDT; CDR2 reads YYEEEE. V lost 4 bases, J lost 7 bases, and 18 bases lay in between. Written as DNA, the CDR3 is TGTGCCAGCAGCCCCAGATTGTCACCGCACAATTCACCCCTCCACTTT. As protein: CASSPRLSPHNSPLHF. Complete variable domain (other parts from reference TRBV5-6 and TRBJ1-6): DAGVTQSPTHLIKTRGQQVTLRCSPKSGHDTVSWYQQALGQGPQFIFQYYEEEERQRGNFPDRFSGHQFPNYSSELNVNALLLGDSALYLCASSPRLSPHNSPLHFGNGTRLTVT.

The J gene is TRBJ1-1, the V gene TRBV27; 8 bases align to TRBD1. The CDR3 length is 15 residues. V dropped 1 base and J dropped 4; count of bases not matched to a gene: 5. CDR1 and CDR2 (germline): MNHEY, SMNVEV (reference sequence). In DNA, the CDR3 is TGTGCCAGCAGTTTATACAGAGACAGGGGCACTGAAGCTTTCTTT. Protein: CASSLYRDRGTEAFF.

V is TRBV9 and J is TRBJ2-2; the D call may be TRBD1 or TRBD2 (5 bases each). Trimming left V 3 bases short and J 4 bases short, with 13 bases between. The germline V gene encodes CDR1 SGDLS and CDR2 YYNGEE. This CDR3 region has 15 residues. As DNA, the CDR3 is TGTGCCAGCAGCGCGGGGCAGGGATTCACCGGGGAGCTGTTTTTT. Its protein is CASSAGQGFTGELFF.